This TCR beta chain emerged from a study of blood T cell repertoires in COVID-19. Authors' processing steps: Amplification of reference gene primers was used by the study to estimate nucleated cell counts. The table came from immunoSEQ multiplex PCR; TCRdb's copy has only in-frame clones and leaves some out. From that table come the V and J calls and clone size; the DNA was used to work out D and trimming. Altogether 150,000 to 200,000 clones are present, 70% to 90% being singletons, with the ten largest covering 8% to 10%. The CDR3 spans 15 residues. Germline V gene sequence: CDR1 KGHDR, CDR2 SFDVKD. V shed 4 bases and J 3 bases; nucleotides not matched to a gene: 2.

The V call is TRBV24-1, the J call TRBJ1-2, with 12 bases lining up with TRBD1. This clonotype was obtained from a man aged 45-60 years with active or convalescent COVID-19. Sequenced sample: peripheral blood. The CDR3 loop reads CATSEGTGGDYGYTF. Written as DNA, the CDR3 is TGTGCCACCAGTGAAGGGACAGGGGGCGACTATGGCTACACCTTC.